One and the same sample provided the 16 T cell receptor beta chains below, sequenced in a study of shared clonotypes between healthy human individuals. Measured with immunoSEQ multiplex PCR; TCRdb has only the in-frame clones, and not every one. There are 2 million to 2.5 million clones in the sample; approximately 94% occur only once, and approximately 0.13% lies in the top ten. The specimen was naive CD4+ T cells sorted from blood. Subset described: CD45RA+ positively selected. These receptors originate from a man younger than 35 in good health.

V and J are TRBV2 and TRBJ2-5; TRBD1 aligns across 11 bases. J lost 5 bases, V lost 4 bases, and 0 bases had no gene match. The CDR3 has 13 residues. Germline CDR1 is SNHLY and CDR2 is FYNNEI. CDR3 in DNA: TGTGCCAGCAGTGGGGACAGGGGGGAGACCCAGTACTTC. This translates into CASSGDRGETQYF.

V is TRBV28 and J is TRBJ2-2; perhaps D is TRBD1 or TRBD2 (5 bases each). CDR3 length: 18 amino acids. Per the germline V gene, CDR1 is MDHEN and CDR2 is SYDVKM. V dropped 5 bases and J dropped 3 bases, with 22 bases sitting between them. The CDR3 spells CASSLPPWGTEDTGELFF. As DNA, the CDR3 is TGTGCCAGCAGTCTCCCCCCTTGGGGGACGGAGGACACCGGGGAGCTGTTTTTT.

Note on this clone: The same CDR3 can be traced to other DNA sequences in this sample. The V and J genes are TRBV6-6 and TRBJ2-7, with TRBD1 matching 9 bases. The germline gives CDR1 MNHNY, CDR2 SVGAGI (reference sequence). Germline trimming cut 2 bases from V and 2 bases from J; bases unmatched to any gene: 1. The CDR3 totals 14 residues. The CDR3 DNA follows: TGTGCCAGCAGTTACGGGACAGGGACCTACGAGCAGTACTTC. Amino acids: CASSYGTGTYEQYF.

This chain's CDR3 is CASHEKGYTF. For the CDR3, the DNA is TGTGCCAGCCATGAGAAAGGCTACACCTTC. The V call is TRBV21-1, the J call TRBJ1-2. TRBV21-1 is listed as a pseudogene. This CDR3 is 10 amino acids long.

Only one count was recorded for this clone. The CDR3 DNA reads as TGTGCCAGCAGCCAAGATCAGGGCAGGTACGAGCAGTACTTC. Residues: CASSQDQGRYEQYF. The chain uses TRBV14 and TRBJ2-7, with a tentative D call TRBD1 (5 bases). Germline assignment: CDR1 SGHDN and CDR2 FVKESK. With 0 bases removed from V and 4 bases from J, the gap between germline ends came to 10 bases. The length of the CDR3 is 14 residues.

This chain links TRBV6-6 with TRBJ2-7; D may be TRBD1 (5 bases). V was clipped by 4 bases and J by 4 bases, with 11 bases between them. Germline values: CDR1 MNHNY, CDR2 SVGAGI (reference sequence). The CDR3 sequence is 13 residues long. The CDR3 DNA sequence: TGTGCCAGCAGTTTTCCGCAGGGATACGAGCAGTACTTC. Amino acids: CASSFPQGYEQYF.

The V and J genes are TRBV4-1 and TRBJ2-1, with 13 bases aligning to TRBD2. The CDR3 has 17 amino acids. The V and J ends lost 3 bases and 10 bases, in that order; junction bases with no gene match: 12. Per germline, CDR1 MGHRA and CDR2 YSYEKL. In nucleotides, the CDR3 is TGCGCCAGCAGCCATGCAATTGGACTAGCGGGGGATAGGGAGCAGTTCTTC. It translates to CASSHAIGLAGDREQFF.

The CDR3 DNA is TGCGCCAGCTCGGGGGGGCTCGGATCAGGCTACACCTTC. Protein sequence: CASSGGLGSGYTF. J is TRBJ1-2 and V is TRBV5-1, with D perhaps matching TRBD1 (6 bases). The CDR3 covers 13 residues. V lost 7 bases, J lost 8 bases, and 18 bases lay in between. From germline, CDR1 is SGHRS and CDR2 YFSETQ.

V is TRBV19 and J is TRBJ2-3; 9 positions match TRBD2. CDR3 size: 16 residues. CDR1 is LNHDA and CDR2 is SQIVND in the germline V gene (reference sequence). V shed 1 base, J shed 0 bases, and the junction held 2 bases outside the gene matches. The CDR3 DNA sequence: TGTGCCAGTAGTATAGTTGGACTAGCGAGCACAGATACGCAGTATTTT. It yields the protein CASSIVGLASTDTQYF.

The V and J genes are TRBV10-3 and TRBJ2-2; 10 bases match TRBD2. The CDR3 contains 16 residues. V lost 2 bases and J lost 3; bases outside the gene matches: 3. Germline loops: CDR1 ENHRY, CDR2 SYGVKD. CDR3 nucleotide sequence: TGTGCCATCAGTGAGGTCCTAGCGGGAGACACCGGGGAGCTGTTTTTT. Translation: CAISEVLAGDTGELFF.

This rearrangement joins TRBV2 to TRBJ2-1; 8 bases fit TRBD1. Germline-derived CDR1 and CDR2 are SNHLY and FYNNEI. The length of the CDR3 is 14 residues. J was trimmed by 7 bases and V by 4 bases; bases with no gene match: 6. CDR3 sequence: CASSGRTGRNEQFF. For the CDR3, the DNA is TGTGCCAGCAGTGGGAGGACAGGGCGTAATGAGCAGTTCTTC.

The CDR3 loop is CASRPGAGNTEAFF. The DNA for the CDR3 is TGCGCCAGCAGGCCAGGGGCGGGGAACACTGAAGCTTTCTTT. The V call is TRBV5-1, the J call TRBJ1-1; D is possibly TRBD1 (6 bases). Germline CDR1 reads SGHRS; CDR2 reads YFSETQ. Trimming took 5 bases from V and 1 from J, leaving 12 bases between them. The CDR3 totals 14 residues.

The chain links TRBV5-1 to TRBJ2-7; 10 bases are shared with TRBD1. Per the germline V gene, CDR1 is SGHRS and CDR2 is YFSETQ. With 7 bases clipped from V and 2 bases from J, the junction kept 6 bases outside the gene matches. There are 14 residues in the CDR3. This CDR3 reads CASHPGQGPYEQYF. CDR3 bases: TGCGCCAGCCACCCGGGACAGGGGCCCTACGAGCAGTACTTC.

A word on this clone: At one of its ends the junction is not consistent with the germline gene, which may arise from a read error. The chain carries TRBV19 and TRBJ2-1; D is perhaps TRBD2 (6 bases). CDR3 length equals 11 residues. CDR1 and CDR2 from the germline V gene are LNHDA and SQIVND (reference sequence). The CDR3 here is CASSIEGGLVF. In DNA, the CDR3 is TGTGCCAGTAGTATAGAGGGAGGACTGGTCTTC.

The chain has TRBV6-6 and TRBJ2-7; 7 positions match TRBD1. CDR3 length: 14 amino acids. Unmatched junction bases numbered 6, after V lost 4 bases and J lost 3 bases. Looked up from germline, CDR1 is MNHNY and CDR2 is SVGAGI (reference sequence). CDR3 nucleotide sequence: TGTGCCAGCAGTTCACCCCGACAGGGCTACGAGCAGTACTTC. It specifies CASSSPRQGYEQYF.

V is TRBV7-2 and J is TRBJ1-1, with unresolved D. Trimming stripped 3 bases from V and 8 bases from J, with 13 bases between. Germline values: CDR1 SGHTA, CDR2 FQGNSA. The CDR3 is 13 amino acids. The CDR3 here is CASSFISGREAFF. The CDR3 DNA reads TGTGCCAGCAGCTTTATATCCGGCAGAGAAGCTTTCTTT.